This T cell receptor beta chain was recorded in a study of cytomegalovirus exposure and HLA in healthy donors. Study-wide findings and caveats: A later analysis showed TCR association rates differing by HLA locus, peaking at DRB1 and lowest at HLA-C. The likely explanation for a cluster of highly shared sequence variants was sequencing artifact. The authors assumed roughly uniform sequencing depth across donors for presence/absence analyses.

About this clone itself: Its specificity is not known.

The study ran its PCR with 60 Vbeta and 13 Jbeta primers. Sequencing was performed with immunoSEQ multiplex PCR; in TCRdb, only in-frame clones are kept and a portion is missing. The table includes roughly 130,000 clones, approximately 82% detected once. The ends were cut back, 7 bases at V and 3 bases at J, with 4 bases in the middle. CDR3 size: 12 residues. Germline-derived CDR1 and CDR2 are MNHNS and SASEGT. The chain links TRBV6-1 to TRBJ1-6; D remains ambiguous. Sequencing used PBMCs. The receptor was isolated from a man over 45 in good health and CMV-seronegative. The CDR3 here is CASTFYNSPLHF. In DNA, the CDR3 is TGTGCCAGCACGTTCTATAATTCACCCCTCCACTTT.